This TCR beta chain appears in the sequencing data of a study of cytomegalovirus exposure and HLA in healthy donors. General study results and limits: Looking again later, the authors saw that most CMV-associated TCR beta chains seemed HLA-restricted.

To note about this clone: Its antigen is as yet unknown.

The CDR3 is made up of 11 amino acids. Deletions cut 7 bases from V and 2 bases from J, with 7 bases between. Per the germline V gene, CDR1 is SQVTM and CDR2 is ANQGSEA. PCR primers comprised 60 Vbeta and 13 Jbeta primers. Assay: immunoSEQ multiplex PCR; the TCRdb copy retains only in-frame clones and omits some. Counted here are under 150,000 clones, about 80% occurring once; the ten biggest clones make up about 1.8%. Sequencing input: PBMCs. The chain combines TRBV29-1 with TRBJ2-3; maybe TRBD1 (6 bases). This receptor was obtained from a woman aged 45-60 years in good health and CMV-seronegative. CDR3 region: CSGGHTDTQYF. For the CDR3, the DNA is TGCAGCGGGGGACACACAGATACGCAGTATTTT.